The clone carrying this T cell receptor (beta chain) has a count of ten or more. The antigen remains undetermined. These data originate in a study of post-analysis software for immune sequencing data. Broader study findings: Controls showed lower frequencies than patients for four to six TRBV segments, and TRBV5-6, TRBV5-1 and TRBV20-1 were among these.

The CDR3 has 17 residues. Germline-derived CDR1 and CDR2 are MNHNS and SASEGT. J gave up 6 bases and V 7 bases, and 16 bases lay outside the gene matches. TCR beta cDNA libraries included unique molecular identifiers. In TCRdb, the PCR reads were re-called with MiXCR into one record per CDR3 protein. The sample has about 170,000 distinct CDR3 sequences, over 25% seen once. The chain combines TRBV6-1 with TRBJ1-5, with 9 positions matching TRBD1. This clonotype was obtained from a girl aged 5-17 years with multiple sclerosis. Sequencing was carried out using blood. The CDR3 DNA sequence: TGTGCCAGCACAAAATATCCGGGACAGGGAGTTGTTCAGCCCCAGCATTTT. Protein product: CASTKYPGQGVVQPQHF.